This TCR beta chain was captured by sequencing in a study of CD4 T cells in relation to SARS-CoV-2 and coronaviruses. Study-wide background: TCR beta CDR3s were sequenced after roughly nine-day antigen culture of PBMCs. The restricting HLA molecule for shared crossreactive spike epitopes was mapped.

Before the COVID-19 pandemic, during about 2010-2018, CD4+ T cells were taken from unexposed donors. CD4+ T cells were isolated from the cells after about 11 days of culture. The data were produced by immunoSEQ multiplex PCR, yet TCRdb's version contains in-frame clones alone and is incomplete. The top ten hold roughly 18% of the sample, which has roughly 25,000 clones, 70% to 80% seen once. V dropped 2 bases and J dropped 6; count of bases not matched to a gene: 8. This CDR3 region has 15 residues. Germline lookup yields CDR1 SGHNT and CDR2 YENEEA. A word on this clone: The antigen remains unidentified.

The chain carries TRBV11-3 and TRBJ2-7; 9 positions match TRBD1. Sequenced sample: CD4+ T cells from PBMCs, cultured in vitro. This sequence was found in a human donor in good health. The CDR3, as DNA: TGTGCCAGCAGCTTATATGGGACAGGGCCGTCCGAGCAGTACTTC. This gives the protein CASSLYGTGPSEQYF.